These T cell receptor beta chains were read from a single sample in a study of blood T cell repertoires in COVID-19. The data were produced by immunoSEQ multiplex PCR, yet TCRdb's version contains in-frame clones alone and is incomplete. The table has approximately 210,000 clones, over 75% seen once. The specimen sequenced was peripheral blood. The receptor source for this set is a man in his forties with active or convalescent COVID-19. Both conserved end residues are part of each CDR3. Fields, in order: V gene, clone size, J gene, D gene, CDR3 DNA, CDR3 protein. D genes are given only for firm matches. Where a row states a size, it is once, few, many or the class of an expanded clone; other rows omit it.

v_call: TRBV19
clone_size: once
j_call: TRBJ1-6
d_call: NA
cdr3_nt: TGTGCCAGTGGCACAGATTCTTATAATTCACCCCTCCACTTT
cdr3_aa: CASGTDSYNSPLHF

v_call: TRBV5-1
clone_size: NA
j_call: TRBJ1-2
d_call: TRBD1
cdr3_nt: TGCGCCAGCAGCAAACAAGGAGGGGGCACGAACTATGGCTACACCTTC
cdr3_aa: CASSKQGGGTNYGYTF

v_call: TRBV3-1/TRBV3-2
clone_size: once
j_call: TRBJ2-1
d_call: NA
cdr3_nt: TGTGCCAGCAGCCCTCCTGAGAGCGGGTTCTACAATGAGCAGTTCTTC
cdr3_aa: CASSPPESGFYNEQFF

v_call: TRBV28
clone_size: NA
j_call: TRBJ2-7
d_call: NA
cdr3_nt: TGTGCCACTAGCGCGAATGAGCAGTACTTC
cdr3_aa: CATSANEQYF

v_call: TRBV3-1/TRBV3-2
clone_size: NA
j_call: TRBJ2-7
d_call: TRBD2
cdr3_nt: TGTGCCAGCAGCCCCCGGGTCGGGGGGTACGAGCAGTACTTC
cdr3_aa: CASSPRVGGYEQYF

v_call: TRBV28
clone_size: NA
j_call: TRBJ1-5
d_call: NA
cdr3_nt: TGTGCCAGCAGTTTTGGTGTCGGTAGGTCCGGGGGGGGCAATCAGCCCCAGCATTTT
cdr3_aa: CASSFGVGRSGGGNQPQHF

v_call: TRBV5-1
clone_size: NA
j_call: TRBJ2-4
d_call: NA
cdr3_nt: TGCGCCAGCAGCCCGGAGGCGTACATTCAGTACTTC
cdr3_aa: CASSPEAYIQYF

v_call: TRBV5-1
clone_size: NA
j_call: TRBJ2-6
d_call: NA
cdr3_nt: TGCGCCAGCAGCATTTTGGCATCTGGGGCCAACGTCCTGACTTTC
cdr3_aa: CASSILASGANVLTF

v_call: TRBV27
clone_size: NA
j_call: TRBJ2-2
d_call: TRBD2
cdr3_nt: TGTGCCAGCAGTTCCAGTAGCGGGACCACCGGGGAGCTGTTTTTT
cdr3_aa: CASSSSSGTTGELFF

v_call: TRBV18
clone_size: NA
j_call: TRBJ1-1
d_call: TRBD1
cdr3_nt: TGTGCCAGCTCACCGACAGGGGGGATCACTGAAGCTTTCTTT
cdr3_aa: CASSPTGGITEAFF